A selection of T cell receptor beta chains follows, all from one sample in a study of blood T cell repertoires in COVID-19. Some clones are missing from TCRdb's copy, which holds only in-frame ones; the method was immunoSEQ multiplex PCR. The sample carries about 300,000 clones, less than 85% recorded once. Sequencing was performed on PBMCs or T cells enriched from blood (not recorded which). These receptors originate from a woman in her twenties or thirties who had been exposed to COVID-19. Both conserved end residues are part of each CDR3. The order of the fields is J gene, D gene, CDR3 length, clone size, V gene, CDR3 DNA, CDR3 protein. D genes are given only for firm matches. Rows may omit the clone size; those that give it use once, few, many or a size class.

J gene: TRBJ1-2; D gene: -; CDR3 length: 12; clone size: -; V gene: TRBV30; CDR3 DNA: TGTGCCTGGAGTGGAATGAGGGGGGGCTACACCTTC; CDR3 protein: CAWSGMRGGYTF
J gene: TRBJ2-7; D gene: TRBD2; CDR3 length: 16; clone size: -; V gene: TRBV20-1; CDR3 DNA: TGCAGTGCAAGTCCCATGCGGGGGGCCCTGACCTACGAGCAGTACTTC; CDR3 protein: CSASPMRGALTYEQYF
J gene: TRBJ2-7; D gene: -; CDR3 length: 11; clone size: -; V gene: TRBV28; CDR3 DNA: TGTGCCAGCAGTTTATTGAGAGAGCAGTACTTC; CDR3 protein: CASSLLREQYF
J gene: TRBJ2-1; D gene: -; CDR3 length: 13; clone size: -; V gene: TRBV2; CDR3 DNA: TGTGCCAGCAGGGTTAACGGTTACAATGAGCAGTTCTTC; CDR3 protein: CASRVNGYNEQFF
J gene: TRBJ2-5; D gene: TRBD1; CDR3 length: 13; clone size: -; V gene: TRBV2; CDR3 DNA: TGTGCCAGCAGTCGGGACAGACAAGAGACCCAGTACTTC; CDR3 protein: CASSRDRQETQYF
J gene: TRBJ1-2; D gene: -; CDR3 length: 14; clone size: -; V gene: TRBV28; CDR3 DNA: TGTGCCAGCAGTTTGGTGGTACAGAACTATGGCTACACCTTC; CDR3 protein: CASSLVVQNYGYTF
J gene: TRBJ1-2; D gene: TRBD1; CDR3 length: 17; clone size: many; V gene: TRBV27; CDR3 DNA: TGTGCCAGCAGAACAGGGGGCGGCGCATACTGGGGCTATGGCTACACCTTC; CDR3 protein: CASRTGGGAYWGYGYTF
J gene: TRBJ2-1; D gene: TRBD1; CDR3 length: 17; clone size: once; V gene: TRBV7-9; CDR3 DNA: TGTGCCAGCAGCTTAGCGGGCCGGGACAGGGGCCCTAGTGAGCAGTTCTTC; CDR3 protein: CASSLAGRDRGPSEQFF
J gene: TRBJ1-2; D gene: TRBD1; CDR3 length: 14; clone size: -; V gene: TRBV3-1/TRBV3-2; CDR3 DNA: TGTGCCAGCAGCCTCGGGACAGGGTTCTATGGCTACACCTTC; CDR3 protein: CASSLGTGFYGYTF
J gene: TRBJ1-2; D gene: -; CDR3 length: 16; clone size: -; V gene: TRBV6-4; CDR3 DNA: TGTGCCAGCAAACGATCGGACAGCTACCCTGACTATGGCTACACCTTC; CDR3 protein: CASKRSDSYPDYGYTF
J gene: TRBJ1-1; D gene: -; CDR3 length: 15; clone size: -; V gene: TRBV28; CDR3 DNA: TGTGCCAGCAGTCCCTTTGGGGCCAGGCTTACTGAAGCTTTCTTT; CDR3 protein: CASSPFGARLTEAFF
J gene: TRBJ1-1; D gene: -; CDR3 length: 14; clone size: -; V gene: TRBV7-8; CDR3 DNA: TGTGCCAGCAGCCCCATGGACAGGAACACTGAAGCTTTCTTT; CDR3 protein: CASSPMDRNTEAFF
J gene: TRBJ2-1; D gene: -; CDR3 length: 11; clone size: once; V gene: TRBV24-1; CDR3 DNA: TGTGCCACCAGTGATGAGAATGAGCAGTTCTTC; CDR3 protein: CATSDENEQFF
J gene: TRBJ1-1; D gene: -; CDR3 length: 13; clone size: -; V gene: TRBV12-3/TRBV12-4; CDR3 DNA: TGTGCCAGCAGTTCCGGGAGGGGCAGGTCGGCTTTCTTT; CDR3 protein: CASSSGRGRSAFF
J gene: TRBJ1-1; D gene: -; CDR3 length: 14; clone size: -; V gene: TRBV11-1; CDR3 DNA: TGTGCCAGCAGCCTCCGCCAGTTGAACACTGAAGCTTTCTTT; CDR3 protein: CASSLRQLNTEAFF
J gene: TRBJ2-7; D gene: TRBD2; CDR3 length: 14; clone size: -; V gene: TRBV28; CDR3 DNA: TGTGCCAGCAGTTTTACTAGCGGGACCCACGAGCAGTACTTC; CDR3 protein: CASSFTSGTHEQYF
J gene: TRBJ1-2; D gene: -; CDR3 length: 13; clone size: -; V gene: TRBV3-1/TRBV3-2; CDR3 DNA: TGTGCCAGCAGCCAATCCCCCCCGTATGGCTACACCTTC; CDR3 protein: CASSQSPPYGYTF
J gene: TRBJ1-5; D gene: -; CDR3 length: 14; clone size: -; V gene: TRBV6-1; CDR3 DNA: TGTGCCAGCAGTGAATCGGGGACTAATCAGCCCCAGCATTTT; CDR3 protein: CASSESGTNQPQHF
J gene: TRBJ1-5; D gene: -; CDR3 length: 15; clone size: -; V gene: TRBV4-1; CDR3 DNA: TGCGCCAGCAGTCAAGGCGGGGGGCGCGGTCAGCCCCAGCATTTT; CDR3 protein: CASSQGGGRGQPQHF
J gene: TRBJ1-2; D gene: -; CDR3 length: 13; clone size: -; V gene: TRBV30; CDR3 DNA: TGTGCCTGGCAATTCGGGGAGAACTATGGCTACACCTTC; CDR3 protein: CAWQFGENYGYTF
J gene: TRBJ1-6; D gene: -; CDR3 length: 13; clone size: -; V gene: TRBV9; CDR3 DNA: TGTGCCAGCAGCGAGAGGGCAGATTCACCCCTCCACTTT; CDR3 protein: CASSERADSPLHF
J gene: TRBJ2-1; D gene: TRBD2; CDR3 length: 16; clone size: once; V gene: TRBV7-6; CDR3 DNA: TGTGCCAGCAGTCCTCTAACTAGCGGGGGTAACAATGAGCAGTTCTTC; CDR3 protein: CASSPLTSGGNNEQFF
J gene: TRBJ2-1; D gene: -; CDR3 length: 16; clone size: -; V gene: TRBV18; CDR3 DNA: TGTGCCAGCTCACCACCGAAACAGCCTTCCTACAATGAGCAGTTCTTC; CDR3 protein: CASSPPKQPSYNEQFF
J gene: TRBJ2-1; D gene: TRBD1; CDR3 length: 13; clone size: -; V gene: TRBV7-8; CDR3 DNA: TGTGCCAGCAGCGGGACAGGGGGCAATGAGCAGTTCTTC; CDR3 protein: CASSGTGGNEQFF
J gene: TRBJ2-3; D gene: TRBD2; CDR3 length: 15; clone size: once; V gene: TRBV10-3; CDR3 DNA: TGTGCCACCTACGAAACTAGCGGGAGAACAGATACGCAGTATTTT; CDR3 protein: CATYETSGRTDTQYF
J gene: TRBJ2-3; D gene: -; CDR3 length: 15; clone size: once; V gene: TRBV7-2; CDR3 DNA: TGTGCCAGCAGCTTTACGTATACTAGCACAGATACGCAGTATTTT; CDR3 protein: CASSFTYTSTDTQYF
J gene: TRBJ1-1; D gene: TRBD1; CDR3 length: 14; clone size: -; V gene: TRBV27; CDR3 DNA: TGTGCCAGCAGTCTCAGACAGGGGAACACTGAAGCTTTCTTT; CDR3 protein: CASSLRQGNTEAFF
J gene: TRBJ1-1; D gene: -; CDR3 length: 12; clone size: -; V gene: TRBV28; CDR3 DNA: TGTGCCAGCAGTTTAGGGGCAGGGCGGGCTTTCTTT; CDR3 protein: CASSLGAGRAFF
J gene: TRBJ1-1; D gene: -; CDR3 length: 12; clone size: -; V gene: TRBV30; CDR3 DNA: TGTGCCTGGAGTGTAGTCAGGACTGAAGCTTTCTTT; CDR3 protein: CAWSVVRTEAFF
J gene: TRBJ1-2; D gene: TRBD1; CDR3 length: 15; clone size: -; V gene: TRBV7-2; CDR3 DNA: TGTGCCAGCAGCTTCACCGGGACAGAAAACTATGGCTACACCTTC; CDR3 protein: CASSFTGTENYGYTF
J gene: TRBJ2-7; D gene: TRBD2; CDR3 length: 15; clone size: -; V gene: TRBV7-9; CDR3 DNA: TGTGCCAGCAGCTTTGGGACTAGTAGAACCTACGAGCAGTACTTC; CDR3 protein: CASSFGTSRTYEQYF
J gene: TRBJ1-2; D gene: TRBD1; CDR3 length: 15; clone size: -; V gene: TRBV6-5; CDR3 DNA: TGTGCCAGCAGCCCCGGGACAGCCCAAGTCTATGGCTACACCTTC; CDR3 protein: CASSPGTAQVYGYTF
J gene: TRBJ1-2; D gene: -; CDR3 length: 15; clone size: -; V gene: TRBV7-3; CDR3 DNA: TGTGCCAGCAGCCGCGAAGACGGAGCTAACTATGGCTACACCTTC; CDR3 protein: CASSREDGANYGYTF
J gene: TRBJ2-3; D gene: TRBD2; CDR3 length: 16; clone size: -; V gene: TRBV9; CDR3 DNA: TGTGCCAGCAGCGTAGCTAGCGGGGGTAGCACAGATACGCAGTATTTT; CDR3 protein: CASSVASGGSTDTQYF
J gene: TRBJ1-1; D gene: -; CDR3 length: 13; clone size: -; V gene: TRBV7-3; CDR3 DNA: TGTGCCAGCAGCTTAGGGGACTTCGCTGAAGCTTTCTTT; CDR3 protein: CASSLGDFAEAFF
J gene: TRBJ1-2; D gene: TRBD1; CDR3 length: 15; clone size: once; V gene: TRBV7-2; CDR3 DNA: TGTGCCAGCAGAGTCAGACAGGGGATCGACTATGGCTACACCTTC; CDR3 protein: CASRVRQGIDYGYTF
J gene: TRBJ1-2; D gene: -; CDR3 length: 16; clone size: -; V gene: TRBV9; CDR3 DNA: TGTGCCAGCAGCCCTCGTGAGGGTGGGATAAGCTATGGCTACACCTTC; CDR3 protein: CASSPREGGISYGYTF
J gene: TRBJ1-1; D gene: -; CDR3 length: 12; clone size: -; V gene: TRBV29-1; CDR3 DNA: TGCAGCGTTGTAGAGGGGAGGACTGAAGCTTTCTTT; CDR3 protein: CSVVEGRTEAFF
J gene: TRBJ1-1; D gene: -; CDR3 length: 14; clone size: -; V gene: TRBV14; CDR3 DNA: TGTGCCAGCAGCCAAGTGAGAGGGAACACTGAAGCTTTCTTT; CDR3 protein: CASSQVRGNTEAFF
J gene: TRBJ1-3; D gene: -; CDR3 length: 13; clone size: -; V gene: TRBV29-1; CDR3 DNA: TGCAGCGGAAGGACAGCTGGAGGAAACACCATATATTTT; CDR3 protein: CSGRTAGGNTIYF
J gene: TRBJ1-6; D gene: TRBD1; CDR3 length: 15; clone size: -; V gene: TRBV25-1; CDR3 DNA: TGTGCCAGCAGCCACAACAGGGGAAGTAATTCACCCCTCCACTTT; CDR3 protein: CASSHNRGSNSPLHF
J gene: TRBJ2-1; D gene: TRBD2; CDR3 length: 18; clone size: once; V gene: TRBV6-1; CDR3 DNA: TGTGCCAGCAGTGGCCCTAGCGGGAGGAAGATGGCCTACAATGAGCAGTTCTTC; CDR3 protein: CASSGPSGRKMAYNEQFF
J gene: TRBJ2-5; D gene: TRBD2; CDR3 length: 15; clone size: -; V gene: TRBV7-9; CDR3 DNA: TGTGCCAGCAGCCCCCAAGCGGGGGGCCAAGAGACCCAGTACTTC; CDR3 protein: CASSPQAGGQETQYF
J gene: TRBJ2-2; D gene: -; CDR3 length: 12; clone size: -; V gene: TRBV6-2/TRBV6-3; CDR3 DNA: TGTGCCAGCAGTTACGGGACTGGGGAGCTGTTTTTT; CDR3 protein: CASSYGTGELFF
J gene: TRBJ2-4; D gene: TRBD2; CDR3 length: 17; clone size: -; V gene: TRBV6-2/TRBV6-3; CDR3 DNA: TGTGCCAGCAGTCCCCCCGCGGGGGGGCGAGCCAAAAACATTCAGTACTTC; CDR3 protein: CASSPPAGGRAKNIQYF
J gene: TRBJ2-3; D gene: TRBD2; CDR3 length: 15; clone size: -; V gene: TRBV7-3; CDR3 DNA: TGTGCCAGCAGACTGGGACTAGCGGACACAGATACGCAGTATTTT; CDR3 protein: CASRLGLADTDTQYF
J gene: TRBJ2-5; D gene: -; CDR3 length: 15; clone size: -; V gene: TRBV15; CDR3 DNA: TGTGCCACCAGCAGAGTCTTCACAGGGACGGGGACCCAGTACTTC; CDR3 protein: CATSRVFTGTGTQYF
J gene: TRBJ1-1; D gene: -; CDR3 length: 13; clone size: once; V gene: TRBV15; CDR3 DNA: TGTGCCACCAGCAGGCGTACCGGTGCTGAAGCTTTCTTT; CDR3 protein: CATSRRTGAEAFF
J gene: TRBJ1-2; D gene: -; CDR3 length: 13; clone size: -; V gene: TRBV11-1; CDR3 DNA: TGTGCCAGCAGCTTACCAGGGGCTGCTGGCTACACCTTC; CDR3 protein: CASSLPGAAGYTF
J gene: TRBJ2-1; D gene: -; CDR3 length: 17; clone size: -; V gene: TRBV9; CDR3 DNA: TGTGCCAGCAGCGTACTGGGACTCCAAAGGGGATTTGGTGAGCAGTTCTTC; CDR3 protein: CASSVLGLQRGFGEQFF
J gene: TRBJ2-1; D gene: -; CDR3 length: 14; clone size: once; V gene: TRBV7-2; CDR3 DNA: TGTGCCAGCAGCTTAGGCAGGGTAAACAATGAGCAGTTCTTC; CDR3 protein: CASSLGRVNNEQFF
J gene: TRBJ1-2; D gene: -; CDR3 length: 16; clone size: -; V gene: TRBV28; CDR3 DNA: TGTGCCAGCAGTCCTACACTCGGACGGCCCAGGGATGGCTACACCTTC; CDR3 protein: CASSPTLGRPRDGYTF
J gene: TRBJ2-5; D gene: -; CDR3 length: 15; clone size: -; V gene: TRBV6-4; CDR3 DNA: TGTGCCAGCAGTGAGTGGAAGGGACTCAAAGAGACCCAGTACTTC; CDR3 protein: CASSEWKGLKETQYF
J gene: TRBJ1-4; D gene: TRBD1; CDR3 length: 15; clone size: few; V gene: TRBV28; CDR3 DNA: TGTGCCAGCAGTTTATCGACAGGGAGCGGTGAAAAACTGTTTTTT; CDR3 protein: CASSLSTGSGEKLFF
J gene: TRBJ2-5; D gene: TRBD2; CDR3 length: 16; clone size: -; V gene: TRBV19; CDR3 DNA: TGTGCCAGTAGTATTGCACTAGCGGGAGTCCAAGAGACCCAGTACTTC; CDR3 protein: CASSIALAGVQETQYF